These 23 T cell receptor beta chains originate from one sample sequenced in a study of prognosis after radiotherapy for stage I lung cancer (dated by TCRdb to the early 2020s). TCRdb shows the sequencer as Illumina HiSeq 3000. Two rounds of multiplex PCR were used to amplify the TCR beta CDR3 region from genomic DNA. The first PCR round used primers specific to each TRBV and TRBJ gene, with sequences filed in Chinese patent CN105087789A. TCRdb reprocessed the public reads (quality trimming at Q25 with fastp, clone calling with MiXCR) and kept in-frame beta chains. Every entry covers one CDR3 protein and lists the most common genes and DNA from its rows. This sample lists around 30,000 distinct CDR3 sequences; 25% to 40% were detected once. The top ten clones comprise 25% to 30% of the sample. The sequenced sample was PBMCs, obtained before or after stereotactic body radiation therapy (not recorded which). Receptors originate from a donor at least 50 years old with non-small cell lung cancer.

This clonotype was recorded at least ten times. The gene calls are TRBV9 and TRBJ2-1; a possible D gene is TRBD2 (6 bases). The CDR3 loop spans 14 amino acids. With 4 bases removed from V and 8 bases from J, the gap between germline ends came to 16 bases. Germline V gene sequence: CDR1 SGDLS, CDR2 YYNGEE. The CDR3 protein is CASSPMGWGDEQFF. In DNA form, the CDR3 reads TGTGCCAGCAGCCCCATGGGCTGGGGGGATGAGCAGTTCTTC.

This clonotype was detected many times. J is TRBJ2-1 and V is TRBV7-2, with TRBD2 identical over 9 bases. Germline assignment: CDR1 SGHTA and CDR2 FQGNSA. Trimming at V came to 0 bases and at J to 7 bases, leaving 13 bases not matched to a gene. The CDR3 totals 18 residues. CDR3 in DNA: TGTGCCAGCAGCTTAGCGCCCTATTCGGCGGGGGGGCTGAATGAGCAGTTCTTC. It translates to CASSLAPYSAGGLNEQFF.

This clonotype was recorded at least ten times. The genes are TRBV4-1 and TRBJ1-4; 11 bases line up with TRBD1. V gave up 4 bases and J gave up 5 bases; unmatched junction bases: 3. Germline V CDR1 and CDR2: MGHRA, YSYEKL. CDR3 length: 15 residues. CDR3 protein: CASSRGQGANEKLFF. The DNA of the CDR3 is TGCGCCAGCAGCCGTGGACAGGGGGCGAATGAAAAACTGTTTTTT.

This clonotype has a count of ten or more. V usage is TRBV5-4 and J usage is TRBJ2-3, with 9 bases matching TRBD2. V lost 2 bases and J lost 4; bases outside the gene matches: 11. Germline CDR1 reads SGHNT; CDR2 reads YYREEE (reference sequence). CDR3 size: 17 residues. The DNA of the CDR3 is TGTGCCAGCAGCTTTATTGGCGGGGGGGCCGTAGCAGATACGCAGTATTTT. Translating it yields CASSFIGGGAVADTQYF.

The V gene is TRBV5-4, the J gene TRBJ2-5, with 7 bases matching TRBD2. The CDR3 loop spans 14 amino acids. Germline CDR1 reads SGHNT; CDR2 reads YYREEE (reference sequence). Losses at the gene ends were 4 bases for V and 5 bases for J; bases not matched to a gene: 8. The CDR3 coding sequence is TGTGCCAGCAGCCCGCGGGGGTTGGCGGAGACCCAGTACTTC. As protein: CASSPRGLAETQYF.

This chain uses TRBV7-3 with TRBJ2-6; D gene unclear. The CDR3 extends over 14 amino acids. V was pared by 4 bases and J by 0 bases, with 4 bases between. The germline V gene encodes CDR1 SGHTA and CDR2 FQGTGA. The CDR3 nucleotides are TGTGCCAGCAGCTGGGGCTCTGGGGCCAACGTCCTGACTTTC. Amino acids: CASSWGSGANVLTF.

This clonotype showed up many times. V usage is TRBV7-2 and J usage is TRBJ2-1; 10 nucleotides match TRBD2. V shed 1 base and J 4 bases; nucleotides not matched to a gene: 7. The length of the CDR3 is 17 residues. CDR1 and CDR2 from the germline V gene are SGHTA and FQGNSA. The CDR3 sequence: CASSLGASGGTYNEQFF. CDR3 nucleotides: TGTGCCAGCAGCTTAGGTGCTAGCGGGGGAACTTACAATGAGCAGTTCTTC.

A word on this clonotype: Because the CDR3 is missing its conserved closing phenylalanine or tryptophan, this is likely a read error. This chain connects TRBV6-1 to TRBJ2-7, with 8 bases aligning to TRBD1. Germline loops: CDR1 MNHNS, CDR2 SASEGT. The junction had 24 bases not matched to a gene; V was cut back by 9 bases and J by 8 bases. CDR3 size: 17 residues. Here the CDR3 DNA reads TGTGCCAGTCATCGAGAAGGCTGGAGGACAGGGCATCGCCAGCAGTACCTC. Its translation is CASHREGWRTGHRQQYL.

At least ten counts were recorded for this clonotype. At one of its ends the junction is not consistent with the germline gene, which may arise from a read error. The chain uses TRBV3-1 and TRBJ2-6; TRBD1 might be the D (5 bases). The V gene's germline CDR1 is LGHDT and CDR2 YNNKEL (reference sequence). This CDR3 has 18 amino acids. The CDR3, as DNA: TGTGCCAGCAGCCAAGATACCCCCCTAAGCTCTGGGGCCAACGCCCTGACTTTC. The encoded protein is CASSQDTPLSSGANALTF.

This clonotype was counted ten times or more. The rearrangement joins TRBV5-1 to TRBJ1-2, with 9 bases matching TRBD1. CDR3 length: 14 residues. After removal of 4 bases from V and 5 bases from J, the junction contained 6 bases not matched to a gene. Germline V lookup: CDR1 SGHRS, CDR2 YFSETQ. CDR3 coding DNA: TGCGCCAGCAGCGAGGGACAGGGAGGGTATGGCTACACCTTC. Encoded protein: CASSEGQGGYGYTF.

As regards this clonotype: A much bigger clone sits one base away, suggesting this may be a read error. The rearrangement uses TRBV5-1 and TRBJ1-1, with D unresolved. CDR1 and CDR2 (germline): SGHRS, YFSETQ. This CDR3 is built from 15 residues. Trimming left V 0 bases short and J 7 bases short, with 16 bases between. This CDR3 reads CASSLGGYKACEAFF. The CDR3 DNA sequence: TGCGCCAGCAGCTTGGGCGGCTACAAGGCTTGTGAAGCTTTCTTT.

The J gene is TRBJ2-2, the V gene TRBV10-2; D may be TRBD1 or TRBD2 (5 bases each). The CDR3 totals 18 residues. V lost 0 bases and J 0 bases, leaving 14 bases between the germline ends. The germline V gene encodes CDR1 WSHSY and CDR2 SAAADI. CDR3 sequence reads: CASSESGLALPNTGELFF. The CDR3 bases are TGCGCCAGCAGTGAGTCGGGGCTAGCCTTACCGAACACCGGGGAGCTGTTTTTT.

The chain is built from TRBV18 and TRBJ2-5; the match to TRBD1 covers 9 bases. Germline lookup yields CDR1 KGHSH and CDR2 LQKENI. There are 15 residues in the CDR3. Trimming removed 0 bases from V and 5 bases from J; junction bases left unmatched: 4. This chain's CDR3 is CASSPPTGGRETQYF. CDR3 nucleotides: TGTGCCAGCTCACCACCGACAGGGGGGCGTGAGACCCAGTACTTC.

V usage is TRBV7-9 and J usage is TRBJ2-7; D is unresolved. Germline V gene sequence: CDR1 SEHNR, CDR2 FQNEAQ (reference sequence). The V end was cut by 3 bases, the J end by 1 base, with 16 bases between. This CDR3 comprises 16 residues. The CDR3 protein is CASSFWLPRYSYEQYF. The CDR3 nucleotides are TGTGCCAGCAGCTTTTGGCTCCCGAGATATTCCTACGAGCAGTACTTC. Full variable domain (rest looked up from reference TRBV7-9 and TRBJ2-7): DTGVSQNPRHKITKRGQNVTFRCDPISEHNRLYWYRQTLGQGPEFLTYFQNEAQLEKSRLLSDRFSAERPKGSFSTLEIQRTEQGDSAMYLCASSFWLPRYSYEQYFGPGTRLTVT.

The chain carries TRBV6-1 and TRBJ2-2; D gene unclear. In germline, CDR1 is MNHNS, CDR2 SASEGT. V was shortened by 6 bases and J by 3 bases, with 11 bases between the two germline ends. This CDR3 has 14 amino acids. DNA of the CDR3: TGTGCCAGCAGCGATGGTGGGGACACCGGGGAGCTGTTTTTT. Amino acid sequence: CASSDGGDTGELFF.

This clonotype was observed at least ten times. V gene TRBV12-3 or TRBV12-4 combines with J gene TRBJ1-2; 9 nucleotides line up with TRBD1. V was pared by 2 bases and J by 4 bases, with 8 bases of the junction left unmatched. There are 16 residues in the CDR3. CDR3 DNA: TGTGCCAGCAGTTTACCGACAGGGGGGACATTCTATGGCTACACCTTC. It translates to CASSLPTGGTFYGYTF.

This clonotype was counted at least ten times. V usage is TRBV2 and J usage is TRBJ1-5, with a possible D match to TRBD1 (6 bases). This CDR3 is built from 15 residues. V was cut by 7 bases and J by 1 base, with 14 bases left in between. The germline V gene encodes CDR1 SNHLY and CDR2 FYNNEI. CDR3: CASTSGGTSNQPQHF. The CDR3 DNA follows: TGTGCCAGCACCTCCGGGGGGACAAGCAATCAGCCCCAGCATTTT. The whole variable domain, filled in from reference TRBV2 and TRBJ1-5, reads EPEVTQTPSHQVTQMGQEVILRCVPISNHLYFYWYRQILGQKVEFLVSFYNNEISEKSEIFDDQFSVERPDGSNFTLKIRSTKLEDSAMYFCASTSGGTSNQPQHFGDGTRLSIL.

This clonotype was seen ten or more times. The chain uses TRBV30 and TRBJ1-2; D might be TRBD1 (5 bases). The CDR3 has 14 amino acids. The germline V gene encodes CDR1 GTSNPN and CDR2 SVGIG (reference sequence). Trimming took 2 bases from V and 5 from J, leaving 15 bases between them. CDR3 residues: CAWSSFGTAYGYTF. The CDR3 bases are TGTGCCTGGAGTTCCTTCGGGACGGCTTATGGCTACACCTTC. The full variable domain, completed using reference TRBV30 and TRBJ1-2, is SQTIHQWPATLVQPVGSPLSLECTVEGTSNPNLYWYRQAAGRGLQLLFYSVGIGQISSEVPQNLSASRPQDRQFILSSKKLLLSDSGFYLCAWSSFGTAYGYTFGSGTRLTVV.

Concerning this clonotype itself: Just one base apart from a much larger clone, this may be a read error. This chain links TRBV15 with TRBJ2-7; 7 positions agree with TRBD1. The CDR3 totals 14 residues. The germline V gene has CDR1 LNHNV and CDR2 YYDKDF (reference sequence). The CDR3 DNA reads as TGTTCCACCAGCAGAGGGACAGTATCCTACGAGCAGTACTTC. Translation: CSTSRGTVSYEQYF.

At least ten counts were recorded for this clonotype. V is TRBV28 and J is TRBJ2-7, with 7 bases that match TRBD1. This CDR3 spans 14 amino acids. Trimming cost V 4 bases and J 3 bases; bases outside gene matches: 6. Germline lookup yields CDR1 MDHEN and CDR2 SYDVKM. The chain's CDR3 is CASSSTGTGYEQYF. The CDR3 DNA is TGTGCCAGCAGTTCGACAGGGACGGGCTACGAGCAGTACTTC.

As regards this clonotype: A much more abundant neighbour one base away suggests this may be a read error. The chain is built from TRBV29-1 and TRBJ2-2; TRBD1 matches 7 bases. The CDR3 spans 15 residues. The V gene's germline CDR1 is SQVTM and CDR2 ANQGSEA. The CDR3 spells CSVEGQGSNTRELFF. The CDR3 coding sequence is TGCAGCGTTGAAGGACAGGGCTCGAACACCCGGGAGCTGTTTTTT.

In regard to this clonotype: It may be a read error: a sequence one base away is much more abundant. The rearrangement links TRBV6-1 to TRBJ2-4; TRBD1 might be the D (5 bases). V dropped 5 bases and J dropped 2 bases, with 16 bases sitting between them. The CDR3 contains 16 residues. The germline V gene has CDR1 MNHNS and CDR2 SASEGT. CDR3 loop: CASSTSDTLSKNIQYF. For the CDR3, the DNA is TGTGCCAGCAGTACCTCGGACACACTATCCAAAAACATTCAGTACTTC.

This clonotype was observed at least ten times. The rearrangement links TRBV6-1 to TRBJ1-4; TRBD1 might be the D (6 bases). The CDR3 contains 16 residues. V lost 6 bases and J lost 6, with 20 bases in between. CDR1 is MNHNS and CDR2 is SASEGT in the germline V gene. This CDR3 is CASSLPMGAVDEKLFF. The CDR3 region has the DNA TGTGCCAGCAGCCTTCCGATGGGGGCGGTGGATGAAAAACTGTTTTTT.